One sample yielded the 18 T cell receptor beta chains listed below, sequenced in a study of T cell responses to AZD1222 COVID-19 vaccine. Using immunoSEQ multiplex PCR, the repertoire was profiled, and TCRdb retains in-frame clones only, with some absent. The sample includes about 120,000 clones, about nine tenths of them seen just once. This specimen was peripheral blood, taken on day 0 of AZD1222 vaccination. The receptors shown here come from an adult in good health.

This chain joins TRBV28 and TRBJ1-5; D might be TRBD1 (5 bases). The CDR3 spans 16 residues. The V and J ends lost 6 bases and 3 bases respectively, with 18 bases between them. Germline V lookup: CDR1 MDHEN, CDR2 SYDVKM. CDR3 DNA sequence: TGTGCCAGCAGACCCGAGACAGCAACCCTCAATCAGCCCCAGCATTTT. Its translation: CASRPETATLNQPQHF.

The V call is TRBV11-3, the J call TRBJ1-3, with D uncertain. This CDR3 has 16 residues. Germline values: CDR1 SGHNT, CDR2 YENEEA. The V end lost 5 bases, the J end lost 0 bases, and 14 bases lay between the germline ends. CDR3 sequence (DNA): TGTGCCAGCAGCCGAACCTCGGGCCCCTCTGGAAACACCATATATTTT. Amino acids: CASSRTSGPSGNTIYF. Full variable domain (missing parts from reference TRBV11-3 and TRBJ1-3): EAGVVQSPRYKIIEKKQPVAFWCNPISGHNTLYWYLQNLGQGPELLIRYENEEAVDDSQLPKDRFSAERLKGVDSTLKIQPAELGDSAVYLCASSRTSGPSGNTIYFGEGSWLTVV.

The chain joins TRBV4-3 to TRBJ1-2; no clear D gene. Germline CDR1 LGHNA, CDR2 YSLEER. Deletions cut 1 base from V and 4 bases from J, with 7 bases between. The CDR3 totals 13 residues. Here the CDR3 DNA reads TGCGCCAGCAGCCAAGTGGCCAGCTATGGCTACACCTTC. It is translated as CASSQVASYGYTF.

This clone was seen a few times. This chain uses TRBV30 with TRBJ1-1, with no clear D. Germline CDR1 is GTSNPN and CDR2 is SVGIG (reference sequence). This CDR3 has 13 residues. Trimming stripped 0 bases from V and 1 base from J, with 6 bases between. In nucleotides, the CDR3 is TGTGCCTGGAGTGTACAGCCGAACACTGAAGCTTTCTTT. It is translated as CAWSVQPNTEAFF.

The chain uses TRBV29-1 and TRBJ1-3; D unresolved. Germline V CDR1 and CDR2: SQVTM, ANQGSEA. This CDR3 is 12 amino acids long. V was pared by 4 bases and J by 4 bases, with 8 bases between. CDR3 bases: TGCAGCGTTGCAGGTTCCGGAAACACCATATATTTT. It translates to CSVAGSGNTIYF.

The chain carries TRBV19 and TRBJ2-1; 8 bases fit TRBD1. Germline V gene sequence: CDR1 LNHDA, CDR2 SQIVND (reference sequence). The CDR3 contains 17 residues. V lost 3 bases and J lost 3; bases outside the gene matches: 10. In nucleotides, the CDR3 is TGTGCCAGTAGTATCGTCCTGGGACAGGTCAACTACAATGAGCAGTTCTTC. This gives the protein CASSIVLGQVNYNEQFF.

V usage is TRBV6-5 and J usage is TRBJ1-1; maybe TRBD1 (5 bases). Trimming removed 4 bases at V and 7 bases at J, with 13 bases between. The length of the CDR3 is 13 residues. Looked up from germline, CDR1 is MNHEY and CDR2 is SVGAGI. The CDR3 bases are TGTGCCAGCAGTTCCAATCGACAGTATGAAGCTTTCTTT. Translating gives CASSSNRQYEAFF.

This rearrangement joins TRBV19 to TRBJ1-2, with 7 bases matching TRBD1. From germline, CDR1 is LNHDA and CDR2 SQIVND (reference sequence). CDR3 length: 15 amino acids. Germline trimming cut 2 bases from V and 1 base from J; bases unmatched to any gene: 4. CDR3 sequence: CASSIPDRYNYGYTF. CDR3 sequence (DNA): TGTGCCAGTAGTATACCGGACAGGTATAACTATGGCTACACCTTC.

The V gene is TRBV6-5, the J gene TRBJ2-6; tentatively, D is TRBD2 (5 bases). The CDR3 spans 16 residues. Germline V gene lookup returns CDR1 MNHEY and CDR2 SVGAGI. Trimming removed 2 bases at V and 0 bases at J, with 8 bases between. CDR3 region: CASSYRAGSGANVLTF. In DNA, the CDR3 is TGTGCCAGCAGTTACCGGGCGGGCTCTGGGGCCAACGTCCTGACTTTC.

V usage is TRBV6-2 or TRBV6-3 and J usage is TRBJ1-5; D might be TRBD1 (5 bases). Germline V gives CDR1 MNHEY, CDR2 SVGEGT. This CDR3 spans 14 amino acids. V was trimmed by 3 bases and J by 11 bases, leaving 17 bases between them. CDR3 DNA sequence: TGTGCCAGCAGTTATTCACAGGCGTCCGGGGCCCAGCATTTT. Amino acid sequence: CASSYSQASGAQHF.

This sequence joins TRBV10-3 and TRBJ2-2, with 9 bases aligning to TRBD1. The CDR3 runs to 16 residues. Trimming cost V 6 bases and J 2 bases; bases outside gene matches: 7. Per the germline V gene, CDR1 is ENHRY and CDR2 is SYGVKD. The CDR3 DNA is TGTGCCATCAGCACGCCTACAGGGGGCAACACCGGGGAGCTGTTTTTT. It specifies CAISTPTGGNTGELFF.

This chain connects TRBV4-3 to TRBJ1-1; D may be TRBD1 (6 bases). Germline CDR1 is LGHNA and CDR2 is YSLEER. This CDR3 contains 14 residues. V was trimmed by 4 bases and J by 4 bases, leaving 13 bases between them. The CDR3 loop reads CASSPQGRVTEAFF. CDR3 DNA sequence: TGCGCCAGCAGCCCCCAGGGGAGGGTCACTGAAGCTTTCTTT.

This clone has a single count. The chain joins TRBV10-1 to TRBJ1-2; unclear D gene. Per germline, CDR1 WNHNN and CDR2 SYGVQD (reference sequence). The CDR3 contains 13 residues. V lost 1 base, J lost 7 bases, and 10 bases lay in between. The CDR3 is CASSEYTDSGYTF. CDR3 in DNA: TGCGCCAGCAGTGAGTATACGGACTCTGGCTACACCTTC.

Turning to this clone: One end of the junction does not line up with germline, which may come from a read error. The CDR3 protein is CASSVDRYSYEQYF. The DNA of the CDR3 is TGTGCCAGTAGTGTAGACAGGTATTCCTACGAGCAGTACTTC. The J gene is TRBJ2-7, the V gene TRBV19, with D perhaps matching TRBD1 (6 bases). Germline V CDR1 and CDR2: LNHDA, SQIVND (reference sequence). This CDR3 contains 14 residues.

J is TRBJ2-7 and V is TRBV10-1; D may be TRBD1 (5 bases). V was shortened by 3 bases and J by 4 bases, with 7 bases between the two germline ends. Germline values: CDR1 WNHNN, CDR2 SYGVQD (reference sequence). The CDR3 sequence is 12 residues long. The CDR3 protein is CASSDAGYEQYF. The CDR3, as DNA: TGCGCCAGCAGTGATGCAGGGTACGAGCAGTACTTC.

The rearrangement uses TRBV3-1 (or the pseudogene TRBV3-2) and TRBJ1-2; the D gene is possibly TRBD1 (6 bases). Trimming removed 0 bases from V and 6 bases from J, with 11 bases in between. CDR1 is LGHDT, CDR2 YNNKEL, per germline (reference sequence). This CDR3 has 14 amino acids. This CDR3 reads CASSQDPAGDGYTF. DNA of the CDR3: TGTGCCAGCAGCCAAGATCCGGCAGGGGATGGCTACACCTTC.

The CDR3 is CASSSPLMGQYTEAFF. CDR3 nucleotides: TGTGCCAGCAGCTCCCCATTGATGGGGCAGTACACTGAAGCTTTCTTT. The J gene is TRBJ1-1, the V gene TRBV5-4, with D tentatively TRBD1 (5 bases). Germline CDR1 reads SGHNT; CDR2 reads YYREEE (reference sequence). With 3 bases removed from V and 3 bases from J, the gap between germline ends came to 18 bases. This CDR3 region has 16 residues.

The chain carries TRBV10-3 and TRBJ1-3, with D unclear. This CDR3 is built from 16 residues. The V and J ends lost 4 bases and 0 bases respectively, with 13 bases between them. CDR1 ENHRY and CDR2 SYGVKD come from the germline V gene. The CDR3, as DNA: TGTGCCATCAGTGGATCAGGAGTACTCTCTGGAAACACCATATATTTT. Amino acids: CAISGSGVLSGNTIYF.